The clone carrying this TCR beta chain was seen ten or more times. Its antigen is not identified. Original processing notes: Across clinicopathological groups, CDR3 differences served as the basis for building a distant-metastasis classifier for papillary thyroid cancer. Via MiXCR, TCRdb re-called the PCR reads. TCRdb, not the authors, supplied the V and J calls. There are about 82,000 clones in the sample; about an eighth occur only once, and roughly 9.6% lies in the top ten. The data stem from a study of metastatic and nonmetastatic thyroid tumors. Study-level information: Repertoires from malignant and benign thyroid patients were compared across blood and tumor or nodule tissue.

CDR3 size: 15 residues. Per the germline V gene, CDR1 is MNHNS and CDR2 is SASEGT. V lost 5 bases, J lost 1 base, and 12 bases lay in between. The study's findings and limits: Malignant thyroid tumors reportedly had TCR beta diversity that was significantly higher than in benign nodules, in blood and tumor.

Every patient was untreated before thyroid surgery. The sequence derives from a female donor with papillary thyroid cancer or a benign thyroid nodule (not recorded which). Some clones in this sample may be carry-over from other donors' samples. The specimen was tumor tissue. This chain connects TRBV6-1 to TRBJ1-5; D is unclear. The CDR3 sequence: CASSNTVTSNQPQHF. CDR3 DNA: TGTGCCAGCAGTAACACAGTCACCAGCAATCAGCCCCAGCATTTT.